The TCR beta chain under discussion was sequenced for a study of OX40 agonist ivuxolimab in advanced cancers. Study as a whole: Antecedent anti-PD-1, anti-PD-L1 or anti-CTLA-4 therapy was permissible, with 30% to 50% having received some.

There are 15 residues in the CDR3. Germline CDR1 and CDR2: SGHAT and FQNNGV. V was clipped by 0 bases and J by 2 bases, with 9 bases between them. The method was immunoSEQ multiplex PCR; TCRdb's version includes in-frame clones alone and lacks a portion of them. The sample has 25,000 to 40,000 clones, approximately 84% seen once; the top ten hold 20% to 25%. This sequence originates from an adult with an advanced solid tumor such as melanoma, head and neck, liver or kidney cancer. The material sequenced was CD4+ or CD8+ T cells sorted from blood, taken in a trial of the OX40 agonist ivuxolimab. This chain connects TRBV11-2 to TRBJ2-3; D not resolved. The CDR3 sequence is CASSLEAVFTDTQYF. The CDR3 DNA reads as TGTGCCAGCAGCTTAGAGGCGGTCTTCACAGATACGCAGTATTTT. Variable domain in full (rest from reference TRBV11-2 and TRBJ2-3): EAGVAQSPRYKIIEKRQSVAFWCNPISGHATLYWYQQILGQGPKLLIQFQNNGVVDDSQLPKDRFSAERLKGVDSTLKIQPAKLEDSAVYLCASSLEAVFTDTQYFGPGTRLTVL.